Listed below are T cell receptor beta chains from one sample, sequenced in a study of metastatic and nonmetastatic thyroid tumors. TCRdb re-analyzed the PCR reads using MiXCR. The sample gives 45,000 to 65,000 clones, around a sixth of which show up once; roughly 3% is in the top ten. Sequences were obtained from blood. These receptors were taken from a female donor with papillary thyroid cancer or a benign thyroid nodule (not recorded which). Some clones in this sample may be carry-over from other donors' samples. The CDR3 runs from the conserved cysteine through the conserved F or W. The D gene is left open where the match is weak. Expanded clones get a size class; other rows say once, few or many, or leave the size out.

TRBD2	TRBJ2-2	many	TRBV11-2	CASSPKRLAGSRELFF	TGTGCCAGCAGCCCAAAAAGACTAGCGGGTTCCCGGGAGCTGTTTTTT
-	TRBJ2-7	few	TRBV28	CASRKGSLYEQYF	TGTGCCAGCAGGAAGGGGTCTCTTTACGAGCAGTACTTC
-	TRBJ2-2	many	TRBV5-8	CASSAGTGELFF	TGTGCCAGCAGCGCAGGGACCGGGGAGCTGTTTTTT
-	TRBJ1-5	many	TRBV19	CASSIGSINSNQPQHF	TGTGCCAGTAGTATAGGGAGCATCAATAGCAATCAGCCCCAGCATTTT
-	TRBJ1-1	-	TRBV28	CASSLGVEGGAFF	TGTGCCAGCAGTTTGGGGGTTGAGGGGGGAGCTTTCTTT
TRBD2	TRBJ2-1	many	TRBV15	CATLDFGTSGISSYNEQFF	TGTGCCACGCTTGATTTCGGGACTAGCGGTATTAGCTCCTACAATGAGCAGTTCTTC
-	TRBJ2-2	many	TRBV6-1	CASSSGTGSGELFF	TGTGCCAGCAGCTCCGGGACTGGGTCCGGGGAGCTGTTTTTT
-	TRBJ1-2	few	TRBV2	CASSDTLDYGYTF	TGTGCCAGCAGTGATACGCTGGATTATGGCTACACCTTC
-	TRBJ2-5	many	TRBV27	CASSPSEREEGETQYF	TGTGCCAGCAGCCCAAGTGAGAGGGAGGAGGGGGAGACCCAGTACTTC
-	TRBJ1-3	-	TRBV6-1	CASVRTSGNTIYF	TGTGCCAGCGTGAGGACCTCTGGAAACACCATATATTTT
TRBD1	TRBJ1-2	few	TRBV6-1	CASSQGQGGYTF	TGTGCCAGCAGCCAAGGACAGGGAGGCTACACCTTC
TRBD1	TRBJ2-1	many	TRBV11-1	CASSTTQTGITYNEQFF	TGTGCCAGCAGCACAACTCAGACAGGGATAACGTACAATGAGCAGTTCTTC
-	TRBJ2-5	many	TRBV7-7	CASSLGGQQETQYF	TGTGCTAGCAGCTTAGGAGGCCAGCAAGAGACCCAGTACTTC
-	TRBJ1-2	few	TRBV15	CATSRAGESNYGYTF	TGTGCCACCAGCAGAGCCGGGGAATCAAACTATGGCTACACCTTC
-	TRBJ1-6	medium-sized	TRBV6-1	CASSEQGIGNSPLHF	TGTGCCAGCAGTGAACAGGGGATTGGTAATTCACCCCTCCACTTT
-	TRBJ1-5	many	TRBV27	CASSRTGNSGQPQHF	TGTGCCAGCTCGAGAACAGGGAATAGTGGACAGCCCCAGCATTTT
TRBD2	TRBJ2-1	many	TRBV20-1	CSATGTSGSRNNEQFF	TGCAGTGCGACCGGGACTAGCGGGAGCAGGAACAATGAGCAGTTCTTC
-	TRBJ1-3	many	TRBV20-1	CSALNTGSSGNTIYF	TGCAGTGCTCTAAACACAGGGAGCTCTGGAAACACCATATATTTT
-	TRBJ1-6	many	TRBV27	CASSSTGNSPLHF	TGTGCCAGCAGTTCCACAGGGAATTCACCCCTCCACTTT
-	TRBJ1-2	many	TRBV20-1	CSALETVNYGYTF	TGCAGTGCCCTGGAGACAGTAAACTATGGCTACACCTTC
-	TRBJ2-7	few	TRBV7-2	CASTRPGLPYEQYF	TGTGCCAGCACCCGACCAGGGCTACCCTACGAGCAGTACTTC
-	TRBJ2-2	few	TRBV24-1	CVTSDPGRNTWELFF	TGTGTCACCAGTGACCCGGGACGGAACACCTGGGAGCTGTTTTTT
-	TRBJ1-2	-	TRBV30	CAWSVQWTVVYGYTF	TGTGCCTGGAGTGTACAATGGACGGTAGTTTATGGCTACACCTTC
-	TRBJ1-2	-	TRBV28	CASSKIRQVHGYTF	TGTGCCAGCAGCAAGATTAGGCAGGTACATGGCTACACCTTC
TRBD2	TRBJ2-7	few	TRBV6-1	CASSAPSSGKLEQYF	TGTGCCAGCAGTGCCCCCTCTAGCGGCAAACTCGAGCAGTACTTC
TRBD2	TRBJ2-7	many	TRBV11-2	CASSSLTSGRANEQYF	TGTGCCAGCAGCTCGTTGACTAGCGGGAGGGCCAACGAGCAGTACTTC
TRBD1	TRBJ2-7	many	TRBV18	CASSYGQVTYEQYF	TGTGCCAGCTCCTACGGACAGGTTACCTACGAGCAGTACTTC
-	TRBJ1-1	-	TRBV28	CASMIMNTEAFF	TGTGCCAGCATGATCATGAACACTGAAGCTTTCTTT
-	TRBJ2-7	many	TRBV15	CATSRDSGSGSYEQYF	TGTGCCACCAGCAGAGATTCAGGATCCGGTTCCTACGAGCAGTACTTC
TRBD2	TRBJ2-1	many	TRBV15	CATSRGWASGVSNEQFF	TGTGCCACCAGCAGAGGATGGGCTAGCGGTGTATCCAATGAGCAGTTCTTC
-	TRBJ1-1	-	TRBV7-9	CASSRWGFKAFF	TGTGCCAGCAGCCGTTGGGGGTTTAAGGCTTTCTTT
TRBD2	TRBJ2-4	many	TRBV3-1	CASSQGREGLSVFIQYF	TGTGCCAGCAGCCAAGGGCGGGAGGGCCTCTCGGTTTTCATTCAGTACTTC
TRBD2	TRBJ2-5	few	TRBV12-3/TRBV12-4	CASSGLEGGLETQYF	TGTGCCAGCAGTGGACTAGAGGGAGGGCTCGAGACCCAGTACTTC
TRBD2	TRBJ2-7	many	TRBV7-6	CASSLKGLAGERSYEQYF	TGTGCCAGCAGCTTGAAAGGACTAGCGGGAGAAAGGTCCTACGAGCAGTACTTC
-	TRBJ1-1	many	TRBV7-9	CASSFKGEGTEAFF	TGTGCCAGCAGCTTTAAAGGGGAAGGGACTGAAGCTTTCTTT
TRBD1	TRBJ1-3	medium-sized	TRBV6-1	CASTDLKTGTGNTIYF	TGTGCCAGCACCGACCTAAAGACAGGGACTGGAAACACCATATATTTT
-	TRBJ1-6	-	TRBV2	CASRCFRGGGSSPLHF	TGTGCCAGCAGGTGTTTTCGCGGGGGAGGGAGTTCACCCCTCCACTTT
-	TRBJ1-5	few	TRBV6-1	CAIRAQQGNQPQHF	TGTGCCATCAGGGCACAGCAGGGAAACCAGCCCCAGCATTTT
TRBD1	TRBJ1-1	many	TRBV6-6	CASSYSRGRDTEAFF	TGTGCCAGCAGTTACTCCAGGGGGAGGGACACTGAAGCTTTCTTT
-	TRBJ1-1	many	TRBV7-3	CASSLSPVNTEAFF	TGTGCCAGCAGCTTAAGTCCAGTGAACACTGAAGCTTTCTTT